This is a list of T cell receptor beta chains from one sample in a study of OX40 agonist ivuxolimab in advanced cancers. TCRdb keeps only in-frame clones here, not all; method: immunoSEQ multiplex PCR. The table records approximately 74,000 clones, about 88% of them present only once. This specimen was CD4+ or CD8+ T cells sorted from blood, taken in a trial of the OX40 agonist ivuxolimab. The receptor set was obtained from an adult with an advanced solid tumor such as melanoma, head and neck, liver or kidney cancer. Both conserved end residues are part of each CDR3. A D gene is named only where the DNA matches it firmly.

TRBV4-1	-	CASSQYPPGSYNEQFF
TRBV5-1	TRBD1	CASSSGTGSSYNSPLHF
TRBV5-1	-	CASSPPFKGENTEAFF
TRBV2	-	CASSDLRPTGNTIYF
TRBV7-9	TRBD1	CASSSQGALPYEQYF
TRBV4-1	TRBD1	CASRPGQGADEQYF
TRBV5-1	TRBD1	CASSSTGEYTEAFF
TRBV28	-	CASSPPGGGGTRYEQYF
TRBV10-3	TRBD2	CATTGTSGSNEQFF
TRBV6-5	TRBD1	CATCPTGALSYEQYF
TRBV18	TRBD1	CASSPIGGSESYEQYF
TRBV2	TRBD2	CASGVTGGPTDTQYF
TRBV9	-	CASSTTPLDPNSHEQYF
TRBV19	TRBD1	CASMGQGALGANVLTF
TRBV18	-	CASSPQSSGAYEQYF
TRBV4-2	-	CAGSQVDTEAFF
TRBV14	-	CASRGLTEAFF
TRBV18	TRBD1	CASSPTGGIEAFF
TRBV7-9	TRBD1	CASSKNPGQGALYEQYF
TRBV18	-	CASSPGAETEAFF
TRBV7-2	TRBD1	CASSQIKVTGSTYEQYF
TRBV7-9	-	CASNSLGRAGFF
TRBV30	-	CAWRVGGIRNQPQHF
TRBV7-2	-	CASSLNAGSNQPQHF
TRBV6-5	-	CASSRGFPYEQYF
TRBV11-2	TRBD1	CASSGIGTGNTEAFF
TRBV12-5	TRBD1	CASGLASGTGIGQPQHF
TRBV28	-	CASSPHLTGNTIYF
TRBV7-8	-	CASSLATANTEAFF
TRBV18	TRBD2	CASSPGTSGSSDTQYF
TRBV5-1	TRBD1	CASSRGGTGAGTQYF
TRBV7-6	-	CASTLNGQSWETQYF
TRBV6-1	TRBD1	CASSSPGTGNTEAFF
TRBV5-1	TRBD1	CASSQGQGVTGELFF
TRBV11-2	-	CASSSSGGGYEQYF
TRBV6-5	TRBD1	CASSNGQGSYNEQFF
TRBV11-3	-	CASSLEEGSYEQYF
TRBV27	-	CASSLGGHTFGQFF
TRBV4-2	-	CASSQGGVTDTQYF
TRBV6-1	-	CASSESGFKAGELFF